Following are 16 T cell receptor beta chains from one sample sequenced in a study of cytomegalovirus exposure and HLA in healthy donors. Use of 60 Vbeta and 13 Jbeta primers characterized the PCR. The method was immunoSEQ multiplex PCR; TCRdb's version includes in-frame clones alone and lacks a portion of them. The top ten hold about 9.1% of the sample, which has more than 100,000 clones, roughly 60% seen once. The specimen sequenced was PBMCs. All receptors derive from a middle-aged man in good health and CMV-seropositive.

In its sample, this clone was seen a few times. This chain joins TRBV19 and TRBJ2-3, with D perhaps matching TRBD2 (5 bases). Germline V lookup: CDR1 LNHDA, CDR2 SQIVND (reference sequence). The CDR3 loop spans 18 amino acids. V was trimmed by 6 bases and J by 2 bases, leaving 24 bases between them. This CDR3 is CASRPGLLSILYTDTQYF. CDR3 bases: TGTGCCAGTAGGCCCGGACTCCTATCCATACTCTACACAGATACGCAGTATTTT.

This sequence joins TRBV9 and TRBJ1-4, with 7 positions matching TRBD1. The V gene end was trimmed by 2 bases and the J gene end by 8 bases; junction bases not matched to a gene: 6. The length of the CDR3 is 14 residues. CDR1 is SGDLS, CDR2 YYNGEE, per germline. This CDR3 reads CASSVTPDREKLFF. In DNA form, the CDR3 reads TGTGCCAGCAGCGTTACCCCGGACAGGGAAAAACTGTTTTTT.

This chain uses TRBV5-1 with TRBJ1-4; the match to TRBD1 covers 9 bases. The CDR3 loop spans 16 amino acids. Germline V gene data show CDR1 as SGHRS and CDR2 as YFSETQ. The V gene end was trimmed by 4 bases and the J gene end by 0 bases; junction bases not matched to a gene: 4. Here the CDR3 DNA reads TGCGCCAGCAGCAAGACAGGGGGAGCAACTAATGAAAAACTGTTTTTT. Translated: CASSKTGGATNEKLFF.

This chain connects TRBV27 to TRBJ2-5; no clear D gene. CDR1 and CDR2 (germline): MNHEY, SMNVEV (reference sequence). V lost 4 bases, J lost 1 base, and 10 bases lay in between. This CDR3 contains 14 residues. CDR3 DNA: TGTGCCAGCAGTTCGGCAGGCTCCCAAGAGACCCAGTACTTC. This codes for CASSSAGSQETQYF.

The V gene is TRBV6-1, the J gene TRBJ1-4; no firm D call. The length of the CDR3 is 14 residues. Trimming removed 3 bases from V and 5 bases from J, with 10 bases in between. Germline V gives CDR1 MNHNS, CDR2 SASEGT. DNA for the CDR3: TGTGCCAGCAGTGAGTGGGCACGAAATGAAAAACTGTTTTTT. Translation: CASSEWARNEKLFF.

The chain recombines TRBV4-2 with TRBJ2-3; D gene unclear. The germline CDR1 and CDR2 sequences are LGHNA and YNFKEQ. The CDR3 is made up of 15 amino acids. Trimming stripped 1 base from V and 2 bases from J, with 10 bases between. The CDR3 here is CASSQVEVVTDTQYF. CDR3 nucleotide sequence: TGTGCCAGCAGCCAAGTCGAGGTGGTCACAGATACGCAGTATTTT.

This clone was counted a few times. The J gene is TRBJ1-2, the V gene TRBV11-2; D not certain. The CDR3 sequence is 14 residues long. Germline V CDR1 and CDR2: SGHAT, FQNNGV. The germline V and J ends were trimmed by 2 bases and 1 base, with 8 bases remaining between them. The CDR3 protein is CASSLNGVNYGYTF. In DNA, the CDR3 is TGTGCCAGCAGCTTAAATGGAGTTAACTATGGCTACACCTTC.

The chain recombines TRBV10-3 with TRBJ2-2, with a weak D call TRBD1 (6 bases). The CDR3 extends over 14 amino acids. In germline, CDR1 is ENHRY, CDR2 SYGVKD. V lost 4 bases, J lost 4 bases, and 10 bases lay in between. In nucleotides, the CDR3 is TGTGCCATCAGTGCCCGGGACATCACCGGGGAGCTGTTTTTT. Translating gives CAISARDITGELFF.

This rearrangement joins TRBV11-3 to TRBJ2-7; unclear D gene. The CDR3 has 11 amino acids. Germline V gene lookup returns CDR1 SGHNT and CDR2 YENEEA. The germline V and J ends were trimmed by 4 bases and 6 bases, with 7 bases remaining between them. CDR3 DNA sequence: TGTGCCAGCAGCTCCGGTCTCGAGCAGTACTTC. Amino acids: CASSSGLEQYF.

This sequence joins TRBV6-4 and TRBJ2-7, with 10 bases that match TRBD1. Germline V gives CDR1 MRHNA, CDR2 SNTAGT. The CDR3 is made up of 15 amino acids. The ends lost 5 bases at V and 1 base at J; junction bases unmatched: 5. This CDR3 is CASSYVDRGSYEQYF. The DNA of the CDR3 is TGTGCCAGCAGTTATGTGGACAGGGGGTCCTACGAGCAGTACTTC.

This rearrangement joins TRBV28 to TRBJ1-1; D remains ambiguous. This CDR3 comprises 11 residues. Per germline, CDR1 MDHEN and CDR2 SYDVKM. Trimming removed 5 bases from V and 1 base from J, with 2 bases in between. Written as DNA, the CDR3 is TGTGCCAGCAGTCAGAACACTGAAGCTTTCTTT. Translation: CASSQNTEAFF.

The genes are TRBV4-3 and TRBJ2-3; D unresolved. Trimming left V 0 bases short and J 6 bases short, with 7 bases between. This CDR3 spans 13 amino acids. CDR1 and CDR2 (germline): LGHNA, YSLEER. CDR3 loop: CASSQETWDTQYF. In nucleotides, the CDR3 is TGCGCCAGCAGCCAAGAGACATGGGATACGCAGTATTTT.

V gene TRBV4-1 combines with J gene TRBJ1-2; 9 bases align to TRBD1. Germline V gene sequence: CDR1 MGHRA, CDR2 YSYEKL. The CDR3 covers 16 residues. V shed 2 bases, J shed 4 bases, and the junction held 8 bases outside the gene matches. CDR3 nucleotides: TGCGCCAGCAGCCAACCGGGACAGGGAAAGCCCTATGGCTACACCTTC. Translated: CASSQPGQGKPYGYTF.

This clone was observed a handful of times. J is TRBJ2-5 and V is TRBV7-6, with D perhaps TRBD2 (5 bases). Trimming removed 5 bases at V and 5 bases at J, with 6 bases between. The V gene's germline CDR1 is SGHVS and CDR2 FNYEAQ. The CDR3 totals 11 residues. The CDR3 reads CASSPGETQYF. The CDR3, as DNA: TGTGCCAGCAGCCCGGGGGAGACCCAGTACTTC.

This chain connects TRBV11-2 to TRBJ2-1, with 9 bases lining up with TRBD1. CDR1 is SGHAT and CDR2 is FQNNGV in the germline V gene. Unmatched junction bases numbered 6, after V lost 5 bases and J lost 7 bases. The CDR3 runs to 14 residues. The CDR3 loop reads CASSPRQGVNEQFF. The CDR3 nucleotides read TGTGCCAGCAGCCCCCGACAGGGGGTGAATGAGCAGTTCTTC. Filled out from reference TRBV11-2 and TRBJ2-1, the complete variable domain reads EAGVAQSPRYKIIEKRQSVAFWCNPISGHATLYWYQQILGQGPKLLIQFQNNGVVDDSQLPKDRFSAERLKGVDSTLKIQPAKLEDSAVYLCASSPRQGVNEQFFGPGTRLTVL.

The CDR3 DNA follows: TGTGCCAGCAGCTCAAACGACAGGGGGCTTTACACCGGGGAGCTGTTTTTT. The encoded protein is CASSSNDRGLYTGELFF. J is TRBJ2-2 and V is TRBV11-3, with 10 bases matching TRBD1. The V gene end was trimmed by 4 bases and the J gene end by 3 bases; junction bases not matched to a gene: 8. Germline values: CDR1 SGHNT, CDR2 YENEEA. The CDR3 has 17 amino acids.